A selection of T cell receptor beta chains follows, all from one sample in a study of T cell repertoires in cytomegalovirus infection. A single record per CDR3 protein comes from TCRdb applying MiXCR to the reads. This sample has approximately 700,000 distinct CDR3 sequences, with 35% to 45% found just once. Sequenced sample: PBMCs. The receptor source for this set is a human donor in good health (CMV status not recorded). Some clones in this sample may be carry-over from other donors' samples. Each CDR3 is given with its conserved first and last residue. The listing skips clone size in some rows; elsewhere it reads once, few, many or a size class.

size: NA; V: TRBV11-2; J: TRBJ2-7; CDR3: CDSSLAWTGIYEQYF
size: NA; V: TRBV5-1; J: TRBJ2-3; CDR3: CASSLDLMSADTQYF
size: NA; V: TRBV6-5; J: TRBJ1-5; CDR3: CASRDTTSNQPQHF
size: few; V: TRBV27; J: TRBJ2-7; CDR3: CASSNTPGTPTYEQYF
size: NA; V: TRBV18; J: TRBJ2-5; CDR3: CASSPLQGSETQYF
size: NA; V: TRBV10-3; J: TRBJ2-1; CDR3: CASRKRGNEQFF
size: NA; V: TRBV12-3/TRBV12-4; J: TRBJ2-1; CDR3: CASSLDSRENEQFF
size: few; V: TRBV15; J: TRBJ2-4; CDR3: CATSNRTGLGKNIQYF
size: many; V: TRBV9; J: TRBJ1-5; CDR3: CASSVGGGNQPQHF
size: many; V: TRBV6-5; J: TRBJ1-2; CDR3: CASSTENYGYTF
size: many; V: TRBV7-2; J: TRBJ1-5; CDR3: CASSLGTPHSNQPQHF
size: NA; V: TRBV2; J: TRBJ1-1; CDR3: CASSRDLYTEAFF
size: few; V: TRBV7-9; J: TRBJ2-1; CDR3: CASSLGSSGANEQFF
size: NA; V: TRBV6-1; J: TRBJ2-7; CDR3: CASSEARTREQYF
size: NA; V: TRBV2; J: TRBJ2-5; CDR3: CASPLNRQETQYF
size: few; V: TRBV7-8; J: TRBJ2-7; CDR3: CASSRTSGDEQYF
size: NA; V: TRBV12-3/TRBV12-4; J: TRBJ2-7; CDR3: CASRSGTGTYEQYF
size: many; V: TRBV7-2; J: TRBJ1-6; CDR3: CASSPMGTGGSPLHF
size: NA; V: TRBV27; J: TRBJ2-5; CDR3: CASRGLAGRQETQYF
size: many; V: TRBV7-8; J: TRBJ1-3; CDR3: CASSLGGTGAGNTIYF
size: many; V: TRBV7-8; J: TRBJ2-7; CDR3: CASSSRDWDRAHEQYF
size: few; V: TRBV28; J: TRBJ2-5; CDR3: CASSPVASGSLETQYF
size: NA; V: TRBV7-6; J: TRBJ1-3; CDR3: CASSHQSAGPCLGNTIYF
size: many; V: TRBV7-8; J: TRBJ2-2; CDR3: CASSSLGRGNTGELFF
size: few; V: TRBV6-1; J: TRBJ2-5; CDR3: CASTNPGSMETQYF
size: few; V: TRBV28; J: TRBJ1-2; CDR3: CASSLVEYGYTF
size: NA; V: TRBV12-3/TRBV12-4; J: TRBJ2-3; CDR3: CASSIGISGTQYF
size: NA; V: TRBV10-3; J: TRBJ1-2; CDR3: CAISESHGEIGYTF
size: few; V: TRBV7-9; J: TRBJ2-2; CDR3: CAIPREAEGLFF
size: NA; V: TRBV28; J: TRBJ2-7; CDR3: CASSLAGGPAYEQYF
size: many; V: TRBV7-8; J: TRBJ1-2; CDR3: CASRKGGSYGYTF
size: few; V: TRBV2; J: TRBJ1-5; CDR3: CASGGLVVSLATYSNQPQHF
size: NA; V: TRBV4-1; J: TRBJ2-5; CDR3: CASSQFSDAAEETQYF
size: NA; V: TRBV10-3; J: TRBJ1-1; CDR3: CAISESAGKNTEAFF
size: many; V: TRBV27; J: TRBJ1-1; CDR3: CASSGMDRGRLHTEAFF
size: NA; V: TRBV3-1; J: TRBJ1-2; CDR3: CASSQDRDTDYGYTF
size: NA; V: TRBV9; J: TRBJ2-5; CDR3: CASSVKLGETQYF
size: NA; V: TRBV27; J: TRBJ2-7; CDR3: CASSGGGLSSYEQYF
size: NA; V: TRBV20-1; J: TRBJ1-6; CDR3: CSARQGSGRSPLHF
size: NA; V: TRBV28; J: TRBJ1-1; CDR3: CASSPSGTGVSFF
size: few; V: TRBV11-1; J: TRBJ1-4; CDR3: CASSFGTGTNEKLFF
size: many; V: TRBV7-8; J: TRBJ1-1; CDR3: CASSIMGGTYKITEAFF
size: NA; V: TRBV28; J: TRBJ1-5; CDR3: CASWGADQPQHF
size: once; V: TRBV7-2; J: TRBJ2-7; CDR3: CACSCGTLGTSFPYEQYF
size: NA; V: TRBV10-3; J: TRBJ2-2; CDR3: CAISAGTSDGELFF
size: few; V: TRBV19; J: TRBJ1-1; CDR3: CASSPRSLTEAFF
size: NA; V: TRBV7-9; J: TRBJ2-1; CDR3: CASSLDTGARNEQFF
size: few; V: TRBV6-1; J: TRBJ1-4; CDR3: CASSLGPRGVFTNEKLFF
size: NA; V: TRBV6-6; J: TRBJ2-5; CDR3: CASSPRQGKVETQYF
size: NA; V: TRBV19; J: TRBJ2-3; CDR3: CASTGQGVGDTPYF
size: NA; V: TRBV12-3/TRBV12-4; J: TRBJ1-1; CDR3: CASRRLLLTGMNTEAFF
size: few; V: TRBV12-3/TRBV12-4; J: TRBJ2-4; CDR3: CASTSGAALAKNIQYF
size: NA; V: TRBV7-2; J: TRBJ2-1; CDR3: CARRHPGPQADEQFF
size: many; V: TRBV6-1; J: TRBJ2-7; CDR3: CASRTTGGSYEQYF
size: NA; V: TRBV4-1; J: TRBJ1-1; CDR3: CASSQEPLQVRNTEAFF
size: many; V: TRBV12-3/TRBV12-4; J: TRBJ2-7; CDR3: CASSGGSYEQYF
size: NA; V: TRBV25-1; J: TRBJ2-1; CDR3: CASSEYPLGARGGNEQFF
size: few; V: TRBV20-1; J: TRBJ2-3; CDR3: CSSTRTSGRDTQYF
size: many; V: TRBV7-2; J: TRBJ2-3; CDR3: CASSDRGRTKDTQYF